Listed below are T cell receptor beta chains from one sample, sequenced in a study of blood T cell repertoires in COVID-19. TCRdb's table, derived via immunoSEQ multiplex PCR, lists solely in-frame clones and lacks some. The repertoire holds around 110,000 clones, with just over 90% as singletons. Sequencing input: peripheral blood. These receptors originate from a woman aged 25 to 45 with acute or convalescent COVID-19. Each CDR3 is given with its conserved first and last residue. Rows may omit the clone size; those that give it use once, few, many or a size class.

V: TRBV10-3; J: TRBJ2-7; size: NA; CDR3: CATTDTAYEQYF
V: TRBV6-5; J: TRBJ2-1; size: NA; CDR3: CASRSLAGSDEQFF
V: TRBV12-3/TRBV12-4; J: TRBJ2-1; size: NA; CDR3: CASRYRQGNEQFF
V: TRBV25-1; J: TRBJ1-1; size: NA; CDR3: CASSGGGWTEAFF
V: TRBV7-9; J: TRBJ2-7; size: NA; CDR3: CASSRQGSYEQYF
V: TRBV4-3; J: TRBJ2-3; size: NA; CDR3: CASSPFGSGGAGDTQYF
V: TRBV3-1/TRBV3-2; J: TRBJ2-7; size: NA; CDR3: CASSQDRRAYEQYF
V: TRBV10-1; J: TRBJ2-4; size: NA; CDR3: CASSESFSDLAKNIQYF
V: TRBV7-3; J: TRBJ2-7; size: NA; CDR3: CASSLSSASEQYF
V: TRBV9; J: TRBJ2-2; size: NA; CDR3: CASSVEVSVRELFF
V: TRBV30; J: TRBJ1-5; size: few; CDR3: CAWSDGLGVQPQHF
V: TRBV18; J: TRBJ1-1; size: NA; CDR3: CASSPRGSGANTEAFF
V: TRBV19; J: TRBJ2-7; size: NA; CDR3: CASSRGQGAPYEQYF
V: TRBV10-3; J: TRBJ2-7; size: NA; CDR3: CAISRPGQNSYEQYF
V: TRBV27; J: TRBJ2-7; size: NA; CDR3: CASSLSQGYEQYF
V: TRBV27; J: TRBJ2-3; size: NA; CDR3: CASTQRGPSDTQYF
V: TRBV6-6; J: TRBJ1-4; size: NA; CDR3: CASSLVLNEKLFF
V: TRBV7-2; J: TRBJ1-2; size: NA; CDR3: CASSLRAGSDYGYTF
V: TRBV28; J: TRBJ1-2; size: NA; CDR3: CASSWTGGYTF
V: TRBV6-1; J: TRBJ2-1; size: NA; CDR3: CASSEEPDSYNEQFF
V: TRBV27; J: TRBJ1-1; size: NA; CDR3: CASSLGRVNTEAFF
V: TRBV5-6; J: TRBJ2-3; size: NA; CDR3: CASSHRLAGRGLADTQYF
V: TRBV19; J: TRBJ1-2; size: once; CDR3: CASSIRTGNYGYTF
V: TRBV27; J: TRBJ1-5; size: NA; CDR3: CASSLHFRQPQHF
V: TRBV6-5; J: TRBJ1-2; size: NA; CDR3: CATKGANYGYTF
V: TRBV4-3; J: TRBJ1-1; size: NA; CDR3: CASSQEVRNTEAFF
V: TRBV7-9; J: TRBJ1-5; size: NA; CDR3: CASSFQGYQPQHF
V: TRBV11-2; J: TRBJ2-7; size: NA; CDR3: CASTPGATYEQYF
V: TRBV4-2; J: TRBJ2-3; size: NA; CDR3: CASSQFLAGAYSTDTQYF
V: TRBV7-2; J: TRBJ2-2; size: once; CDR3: CASSPDNIYTGELFF
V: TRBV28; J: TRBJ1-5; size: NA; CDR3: CASSLFGLPNQPQHF
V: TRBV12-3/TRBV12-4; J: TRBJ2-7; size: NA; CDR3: CASSRTGGHEQYF
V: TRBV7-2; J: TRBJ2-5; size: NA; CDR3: CASRGTLQETQYF
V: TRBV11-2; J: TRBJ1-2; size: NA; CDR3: CASSLGGGEYGYTF
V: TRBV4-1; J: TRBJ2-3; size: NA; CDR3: CASSQVTGGDTQYF
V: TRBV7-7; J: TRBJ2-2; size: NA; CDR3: CASSPSMEGLAGLGELFF
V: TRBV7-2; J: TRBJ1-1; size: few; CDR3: CASRKQGGLNTEAFF
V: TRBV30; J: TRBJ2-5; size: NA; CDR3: CAWTKAGGIETQYF
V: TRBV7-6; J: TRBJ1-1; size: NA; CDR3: CASSLFTGENTEAFF
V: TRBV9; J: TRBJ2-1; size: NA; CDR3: CASSVAGGSYNEQFF
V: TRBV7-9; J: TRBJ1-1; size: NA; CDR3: CASSLRSTEAFF